These T cell receptor beta chains were read from a single sample in a study of shared clonotypes between healthy human individuals. Profiling relied on immunoSEQ multiplex PCR, and the TCRdb table lists in-frame clones only, not all of them. The sample shows 2 million to 2.5 million clones, 90% to 97% of them seen only once. The sample comprised naive CD4+ T cells sorted from blood. These receptors were collected from a man aged 18 to 29 in good health. CDR3s include the opening cysteine and the closing phenylalanine or tryptophan. The order of the fields is CDR3 protein, CDR3 DNA, J gene, V gene, clone size, D gene. The D gene is left open where the match is weak. Size is stated for part of the rows, as once, few or many counts, or as a class when the clone is expanded.

CASSLRPGRRIEYGYTF TGTGCCAGCAGCTTAAGGCCGGGACGTCGGATTGAGTATGGCTACACCTTC TRBJ1-2 TRBV11-1 NA NA
CASSLLRTGAEAFF TGTGCCAGCAGTTTACTCCGGACAGGGGCTGAAGCTTTCTTT TRBJ1-1 TRBV27 NA TRBD1
CASSLVRGVTGELFF TGTGCCAGCAGCTTGGTGCGCGGGGTCACCGGGGAGCTGTTTTTT TRBJ2-2 TRBV7-3 NA NA
CASNNNRVHEQYF TGTGCCAGCAATAACAACAGGGTACACGAGCAGTACTTC TRBJ2-7 TRBV2 NA NA
CASSLAGRYEQYF TGTGCCAGCAGCTTAGCGGGCCGCTACGAGCAGTACTTC TRBJ2-7 TRBV7-9 NA NA
CASSSTGGGNQPQHF TGTGCCAGCAGCTCAACAGGGGGCGGGAATCAGCCCCAGCATTTT TRBJ1-5 TRBV9 NA TRBD1
CSRDNQETQYF TGCAGTCGGGACAACCAAGAGACCCAGTACTTC TRBJ2-5 TRBV20-1 once NA
CASSIQGSYNSPLHF TGTGCCAGCAGTATACAGGGCTCCTATAATTCACCCCTCCACTTT TRBJ1-6 TRBV25-1 NA NA
CASSLGSAGEKLFF TGCGCCAGCAGCTTGGGGAGCGCGGGTGAAAAACTGTTTTTT TRBJ1-4 TRBV5-1 NA NA
CASSTRTVGYEQYF TGTGCCAGCAGCACGAGGACGGTGGGGTACGAGCAGTACTTC TRBJ2-7 TRBV11-2 NA NA
CASSPRTSGAYEQYF TGTGCCAGCAGCCCCCGGACTAGCGGGGCCTACGAGCAGTACTTC TRBJ2-7 TRBV7-2 NA TRBD2
CASSLAAQETQYF TGTGCCAGCAGCTTAGCGGCCCAAGAGACCCAGTACTTC TRBJ2-5 TRBV7-2 NA NA
CASSSRWTSGGREQYF TGTGCCAGCAGCTCGAGGTGGACTAGCGGAGGTCGGGAGCAGTACTTC TRBJ2-7 TRBV7-6 NA TRBD2
CATEEGPTGELFF TGTGCCACCGAGGAAGGGCCGACCGGGGAGCTGTTTTTT TRBJ2-2 TRBV10-3 NA NA
CASRETGVGNQPQHF TGTGCCAGTAGAGAGACAGGGGTGGGCAATCAGCCCCAGCATTTT TRBJ1-5 TRBV19 NA TRBD1
CASSLRGTSNEKLFF TGCGCCAGCAGCTTGAGAGGAACCTCTAATGAAAAACTGTTTTTT TRBJ1-4 TRBV5-1 NA NA
CASSLAGPEDTQYF TGCGCCAGCAGCTTGGCGGGCCCCGAAGATACGCAGTATTTT TRBJ2-3 TRBV5-1 NA NA
CASSLAAGVQETQYF TGCGCCAGCAGCTTGGCGGCAGGGGTCCAAGAGACCCAGTACTTC TRBJ2-5 TRBV5-1 NA NA
CASSPAGTAGYTF TGTGCCAGCAGCCCGGCCGGGACCGCGGGCTACACCTTC TRBJ1-2 TRBV5-6 NA NA
CASSLTPYRLNQPQHF TGTGCCAGCAGCTTAACTCCTTATAGGCTCAATCAGCCCCAGCATTTT TRBJ1-5 TRBV7-8 NA NA
CAISGKLGNTIYF TGTGCCATCAGCGGGAAGCTTGGAAACACCATATATTTT TRBJ1-3 TRBV10-3 NA NA
CASSLARPGQETQYF TGCGCCAGCAGCTTGGCGCGTCCAGGGCAAGAGACCCAGTACTTC TRBJ2-5 TRBV5-1 NA NA
CASSPGGTASQETQYF TGTGCCAGCTCACCAGGGGGCACGGCGTCACAAGAGACCCAGTACTTC TRBJ2-5 TRBV18 NA NA
CASSPGTGYYEQYF TGTGCCAGCAGTCCCGGGACAGGGTATTACGAGCAGTACTTC TRBJ2-7 TRBV27 NA TRBD1
CASSISTGKNEKLFF TGTGCCAGTAGTATCTCCACAGGGAAGAATGAAAAACTGTTTTTT TRBJ1-4 TRBV19 NA NA
CASSQSANSQQYF TGTGCCAGCAGCCAAAGCGCGAACAGCCAGCAGTACTTC TRBJ2-7 TRBV14 NA NA
CAWSRDGGSGNTIYF TGTGCCTGGAGCCGAGACGGGGGCTCTGGAAACACCATATATTTT TRBJ1-3 TRBV30 NA NA
CASSRHSYRGRSYNEQFF TGTGCCAGCAGCCGACACTCCTACAGGGGACGCTCCTACAATGAGCAGTTCTTC TRBJ2-1 TRBV7-9 NA TRBD1
CASSTEETQYF TGTGCCAGCAGTACGGAAGAGACCCAGTACTTC TRBJ2-5 TRBV6-6 NA NA
CASSLRVDYGYTF TGTGCCAGCAGCTTAAGAGTGGACTATGGCTACACCTTC TRBJ1-2 TRBV5-4 NA NA
CASSLDLVNTEAFF TGTGCCAGCAGCTTAGATTTGGTGAACACTGAAGCTTTCTTT TRBJ1-1 TRBV7-8 NA NA
CASSQPDRDQETQYF TGCGCCAGCAGCCAACCCGACAGAGATCAAGAGACCCAGTACTTC TRBJ2-5 TRBV4-1 NA NA
CASRGYSNQPQHF TGTGCCAGCAGGGGGTACAGTAATCAGCCCCAGCATTTT TRBJ1-5 TRBV6-6 NA NA
CASSLDRVGTNEKLFF TGTGCCAGCAGCTTAGACAGGGTTGGCACTAATGAAAAACTGTTTTTT TRBJ1-4 TRBV7-9 NA NA
CASSLDRWVNTEAFF TGTGCCAGCAGCTTAGACAGATGGGTGAACACTGAAGCTTTCTTT TRBJ1-1 TRBV5-4 NA NA
CSARPGLQAFF TGCAGTGCTAGACCGGGACTGCAAGCTTTCTTT TRBJ1-1 TRBV20-1 once NA
CASSQDRRSYEQYF TGTGCCAGCAGCCAAGATAGAAGGAGTTACGAGCAGTACTTC TRBJ2-7 TRBV14 once NA
CASSVETRGPQHF TGTGCCAGCAGCGTAGAAACTCGGGGGCCCCAGCATTTT TRBJ1-5 TRBV9 NA NA
CATSRGGTEISGNTIYF TGTGCCACCAGCAGAGGAGGGACAGAGATCTCTGGAAACACCATATATTTT TRBJ1-3 TRBV15 NA TRBD1
CASRDGTYSYNEQFF TGCGCCAGCCGTGACGGGACCTACTCCTACAATGAGCAGTTCTTC TRBJ2-1 TRBV5-1 NA NA
CASSTSRQASDTQYF TGTGCCAGCAGCACGAGTCGACAGGCATCAGATACGCAGTATTTT TRBJ2-3 TRBV9 once NA
CASQGLAGANIAEQFF TGTGCCAGCCAGGGACTAGCGGGAGCGAATATAGCTGAGCAGTTCTTC TRBJ2-1 TRBV27 NA TRBD2
CASSQVNSPYEQYF TGCGCCAGCAGCCAAGTAAATTCCCCCTACGAGCAGTACTTC TRBJ2-7 TRBV4-1 NA NA
CASSSRQGRFNTEAFF TGTGCCAGCAGCTCCCGACAGGGGCGGTTTAACACTGAAGCTTTCTTT TRBJ1-1 TRBV7-3 NA TRBD1
CASSTMGSSETQYF TGTGCCAGCAGCACCATGGGGTCCTCGGAGACCCAGTACTTC TRBJ2-5 TRBV7-2 NA NA
CASSLTDRDTQYF TGCGCCAGCAGCTTGACAGACAGAGATACGCAGTATTTT TRBJ2-3 TRBV5-1 NA NA
CASTQGAYEQYF TGTGCCAGCACACAGGGGGCCTACGAGCAGTACTTC TRBJ2-7 TRBV7-9 NA TRBD1
CASSLILTATQETQYF TGTGCCAGCAGTTTGATACTAACTGCTACCCAAGAGACCCAGTACTTC TRBJ2-5 TRBV28 NA NA
CASSSSGSAGANVLTF TGTGCCAGCAGCTCTAGCGGGAGTGCTGGGGCCAACGTCCTGACTTTC TRBJ2-6 TRBV7-2 NA TRBD2
CASSQTSRGGDTQYF TGTGCCAGCAGCCAAACTAGCCGGGGTGGGGATACGCAGTATTTT TRBJ2-3 TRBV7-9 NA NA
CASSLATGVQPQHF TGTGCCAGCAGCTTAGCCACAGGGGTTCAGCCCCAGCATTTT TRBJ1-5 TRBV7-8 NA TRBD1
CAWSVTGLSNQPQHF TGTGCCTGGAGTGTAACAGGCCTTAGCAATCAGCCCCAGCATTTT TRBJ1-5 TRBV30 NA NA